A single TCR beta chain is shown here with its context. Its cognate antigen is unknown. This sample was taken from a study of OX40 agonist ivuxolimab in advanced cancers. Study summary: Those enrolled were roughly 85% male, with a mean age of 60 years and ages from about 20 to 85. Eligibility admitted prior anti-PD-1, anti-PD-L1 or anti-CTLA-4 therapy; 40% to 50% had some.

CDR3 size: 13 residues. The V and J ends lost 2 bases and 4 bases respectively, with 8 bases between them. Germline values: CDR1 SEHNR, CDR2 FQNEAQ (reference sequence). Individuals having autoimmune disease history or systemic immunosuppression were not enrolled. General observations from the study: Averaged across samples, CD8+ T cells carried more expanded clones than CD4+ did.

Libraries were prepared by immunoSEQ multiplex PCR; TCRdb keeps only in-frame clonotypes and omits some of them. The table lists fewer than 45,000 clones, about four fifths of them singletons. Sequences were derived from CD4+ or CD8+ T cells sorted from blood, sampled in a trial of the OX40 agonist ivuxolimab. The clonotype was recovered from an adult with an advanced solid tumor such as melanoma, head and neck, liver or kidney cancer. V usage is TRBV7-9 and J usage is TRBJ1-1, with D perhaps TRBD1 (6 bases). CDR3 DNA sequence: TGTGCCAGCAGCTTAAGAGGGGGCACTGAAGCTTTCTTT. This codes for CASSLRGGTEAFF.